This TCR beta chain stems from a study of blood T cell repertoires in COVID-19. The protocol was immunoSEQ multiplex PCR, while the TCRdb copy is restricted to in-frame clones and leaves out a portion. Altogether about 140,000 clones are present, more than 60% being singletons, with the ten largest covering approximately 2%. The CDR3 is 12 residues long. Between the trimmed V and J ends, which lost 3 bases and 7 bases, there was a span of 10 bases. Germline V lookup: CDR1 MNHEY, CDR2 SMNVEV (reference sequence). This TCR came from an older woman with acute or convalescent COVID-19. Sequences were obtained from peripheral blood. This chain uses TRBV27 with TRBJ2-7; D remains ambiguous. The CDR3 reads CASSFLGREQYF. The CDR3 nucleotides read TGTGCCAGCAGTTTCCTAGGTCGGGAGCAGTACTTC.